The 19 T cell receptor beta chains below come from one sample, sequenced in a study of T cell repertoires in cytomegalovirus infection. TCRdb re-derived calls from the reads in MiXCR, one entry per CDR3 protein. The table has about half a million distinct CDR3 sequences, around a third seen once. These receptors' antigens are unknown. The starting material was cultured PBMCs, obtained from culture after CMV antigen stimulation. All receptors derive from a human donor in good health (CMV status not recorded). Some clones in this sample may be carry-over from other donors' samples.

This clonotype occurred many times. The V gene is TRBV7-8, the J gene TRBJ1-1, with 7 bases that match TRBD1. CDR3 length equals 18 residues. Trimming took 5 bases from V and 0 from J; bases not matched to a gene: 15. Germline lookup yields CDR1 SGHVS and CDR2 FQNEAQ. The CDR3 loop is CASSPRPPNRGLNTEAFF. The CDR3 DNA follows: TGTGCCAGCAGCCCAAGACCCCCGAACAGGGGCCTGAACACTGAAGCTTTCTTT. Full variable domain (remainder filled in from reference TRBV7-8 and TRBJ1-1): GAGVSQSPRYKVAKRGQDVALRCDPISGHVSLFWYQQALGQGPEFLTYFQNEAQLDKSGLPSDRFFAERPEGSVSTLKIQRTQQEDSAVYLCASSPRPPNRGLNTEAFFGQGTRLTVV.

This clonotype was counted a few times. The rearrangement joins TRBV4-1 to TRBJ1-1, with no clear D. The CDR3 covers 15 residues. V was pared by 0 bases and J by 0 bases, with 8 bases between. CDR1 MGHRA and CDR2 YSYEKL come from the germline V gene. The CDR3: CASSQERSMNTEAFF. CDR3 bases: TGCGCCAGCAGCCAAGAGAGGAGTATGAACACTGAAGCTTTCTTT.

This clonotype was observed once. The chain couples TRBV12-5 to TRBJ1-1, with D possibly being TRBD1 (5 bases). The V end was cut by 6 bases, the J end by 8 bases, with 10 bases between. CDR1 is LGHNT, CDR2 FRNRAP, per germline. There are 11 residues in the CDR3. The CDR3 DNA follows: TGTGCTAGTGGCGAGGGGAGGGAAGCTTTCTTT. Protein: CASGEGREAFF.

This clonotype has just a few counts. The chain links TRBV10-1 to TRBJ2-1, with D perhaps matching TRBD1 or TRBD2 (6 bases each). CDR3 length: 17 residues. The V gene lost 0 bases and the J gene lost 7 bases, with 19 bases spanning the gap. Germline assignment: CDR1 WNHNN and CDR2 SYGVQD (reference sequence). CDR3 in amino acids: CASSESTRGLQRNEQFF. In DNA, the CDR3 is TGCGCCAGCAGTGAGTCGACTCGGGGGCTACAACGGAATGAGCAGTTCTTC.

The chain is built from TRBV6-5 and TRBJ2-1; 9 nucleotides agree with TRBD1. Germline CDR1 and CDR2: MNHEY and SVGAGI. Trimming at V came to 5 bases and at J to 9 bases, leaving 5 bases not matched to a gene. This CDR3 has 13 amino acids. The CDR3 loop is CASSPGQGVEQFF. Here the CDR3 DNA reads TGTGCCAGCAGTCCGGGACAGGGCGTTGAGCAGTTCTTC.

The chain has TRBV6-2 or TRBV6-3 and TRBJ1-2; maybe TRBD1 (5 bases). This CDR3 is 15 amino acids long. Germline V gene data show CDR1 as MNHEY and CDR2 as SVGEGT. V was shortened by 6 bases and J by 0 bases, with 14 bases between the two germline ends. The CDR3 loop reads CASRMTVVANYGYTF. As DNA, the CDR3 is TGTGCCAGCAGAATGACAGTCGTAGCTAACTATGGCTACACCTTC.

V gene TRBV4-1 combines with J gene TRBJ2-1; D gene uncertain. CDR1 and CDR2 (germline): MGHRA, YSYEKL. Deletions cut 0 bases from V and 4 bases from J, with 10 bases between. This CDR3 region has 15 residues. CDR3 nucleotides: TGCGCCAGCAGCCAAGACCTTACGCTATACAATGAGCAGTTCTTC. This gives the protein CASSQDLTLYNEQFF.

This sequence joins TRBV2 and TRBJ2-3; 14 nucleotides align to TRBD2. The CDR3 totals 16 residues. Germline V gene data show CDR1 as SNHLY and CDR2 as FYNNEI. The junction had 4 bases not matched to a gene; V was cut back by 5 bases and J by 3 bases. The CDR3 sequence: CASSRLAGGQTDTQYF. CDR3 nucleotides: TGTGCCAGCAGTCGACTAGCGGGAGGGCAAACAGATACGCAGTATTTT.

The CDR3 DNA sequence: TGTGCCAGCAGCCGACTAGAATACAATGAGCAGTTCTTC. Translating it yields CASSRLEYNEQFF. This chain connects TRBV12-3 or TRBV12-4 to TRBJ2-1, with D tentatively TRBD2 (6 bases). Trimming removed 6 bases from V and 4 bases from J, with 10 bases in between. This CDR3 has 13 amino acids.

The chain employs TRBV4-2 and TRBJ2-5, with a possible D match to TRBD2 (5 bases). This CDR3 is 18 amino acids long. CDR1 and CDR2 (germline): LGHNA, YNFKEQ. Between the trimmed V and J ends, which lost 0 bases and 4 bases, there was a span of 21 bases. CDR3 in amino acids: CASSQENRQTNGGETQYF. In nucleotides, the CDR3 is TGTGCCAGCAGCCAAGAGAACCGCCAGACGAACGGAGGAGAGACCCAGTACTTC.

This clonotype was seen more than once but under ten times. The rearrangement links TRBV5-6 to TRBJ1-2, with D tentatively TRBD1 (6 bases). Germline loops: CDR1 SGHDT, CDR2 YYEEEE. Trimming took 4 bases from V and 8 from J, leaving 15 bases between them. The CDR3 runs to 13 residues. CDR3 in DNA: TGTGCCAGCAGCCCGGCGGGGGCGAGGGGCTACACCTTC. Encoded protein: CASSPAGARGYTF.

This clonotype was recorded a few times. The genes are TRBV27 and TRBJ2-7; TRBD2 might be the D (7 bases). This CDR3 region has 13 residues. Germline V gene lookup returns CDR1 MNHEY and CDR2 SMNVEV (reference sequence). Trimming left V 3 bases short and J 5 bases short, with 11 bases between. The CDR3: CASSFGGLNEQYF. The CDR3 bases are TGTGCCAGCAGTTTCGGGGGGCTAAACGAGCAGTACTTC.

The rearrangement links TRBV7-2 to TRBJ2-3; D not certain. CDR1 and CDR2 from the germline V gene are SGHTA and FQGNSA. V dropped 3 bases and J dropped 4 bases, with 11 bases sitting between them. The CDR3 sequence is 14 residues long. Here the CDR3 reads CASSFGVPADTQYF. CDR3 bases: TGTGCCAGCAGCTTTGGAGTTCCGGCAGATACGCAGTATTTT. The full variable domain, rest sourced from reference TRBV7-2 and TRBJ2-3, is GAGVSQSPSNKVTEKGKDVELRCDPISGHTALYWYRQSLGQGLEFLIYFQGNSAPDKSGLPSDRFSAERTGGSVSTLTIQRTQQEDSAVYLCASSFGVPADTQYFGPGTRLTVL.

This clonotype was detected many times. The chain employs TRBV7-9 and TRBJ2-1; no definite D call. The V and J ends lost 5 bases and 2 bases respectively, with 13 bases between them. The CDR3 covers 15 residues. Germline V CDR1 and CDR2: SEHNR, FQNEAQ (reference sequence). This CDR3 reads CASSQPGPPYNEQFF. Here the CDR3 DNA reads TGTGCCAGCAGCCAGCCGGGTCCCCCCTACAATGAGCAGTTCTTC.

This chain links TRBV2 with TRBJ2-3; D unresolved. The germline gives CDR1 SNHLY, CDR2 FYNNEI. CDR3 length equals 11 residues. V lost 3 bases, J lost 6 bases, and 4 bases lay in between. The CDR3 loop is CASSEGDTQYF. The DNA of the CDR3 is TGTGCCAGCAGTGAGGGTGATACGCAGTATTTT.

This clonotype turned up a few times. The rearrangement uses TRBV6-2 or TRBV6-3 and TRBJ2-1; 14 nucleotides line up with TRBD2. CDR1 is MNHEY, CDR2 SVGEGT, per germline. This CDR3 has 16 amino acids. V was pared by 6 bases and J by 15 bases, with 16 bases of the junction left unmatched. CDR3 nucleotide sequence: TGTGCCAGCAGCTCCGGGACTAGCGGGAGAACATCCGGTGGGTTCTTC. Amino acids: CASSSGTSGRTSGGFF.

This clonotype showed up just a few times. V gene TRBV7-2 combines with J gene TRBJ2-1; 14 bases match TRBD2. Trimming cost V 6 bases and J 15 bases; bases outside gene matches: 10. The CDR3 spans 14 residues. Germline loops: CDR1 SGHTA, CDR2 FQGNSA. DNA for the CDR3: TGTGCCAGCAGAGATCCGGGACTAGCGGGAGAGTCGTTCTTC. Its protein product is CASRDPGLAGESFF.

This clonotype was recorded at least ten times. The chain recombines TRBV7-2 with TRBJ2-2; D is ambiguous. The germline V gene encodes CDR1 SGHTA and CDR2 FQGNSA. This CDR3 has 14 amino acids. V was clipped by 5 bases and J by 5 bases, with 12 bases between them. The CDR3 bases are TGTGCCAGCAGCCAAAGGGTGTGGACCGGGGAGCTGTTTTTT. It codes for CASSQRVWTGELFF. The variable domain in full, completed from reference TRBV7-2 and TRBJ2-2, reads GAGVSQSPSNKVTEKGKDVELRCDPISGHTALYWYRQSLGQGLEFLIYFQGNSAPDKSGLPSDRFSAERTGGSVSTLTIQRTQQEDSAVYLCASSQRVWTGELFFGEGSRLTVL.

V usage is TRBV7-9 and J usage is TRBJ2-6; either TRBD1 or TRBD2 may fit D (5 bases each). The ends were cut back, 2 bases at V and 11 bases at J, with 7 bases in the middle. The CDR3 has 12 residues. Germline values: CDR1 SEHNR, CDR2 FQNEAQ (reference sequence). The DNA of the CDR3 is TGTGCCAGCAGCTTAAGGGGAGACGTCCTGACTTTC. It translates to CASSLRGDVLTF. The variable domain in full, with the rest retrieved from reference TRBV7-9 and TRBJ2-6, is DTGVSQNPRHKITKRGQNVTFRCDPISEHNRLYWYRQTLGQGPEFLTYFQNEAQLEKSRLLSDRFSAERPKGSFSTLEIQRTEQGDSAMYLCASSLRGDVLTFGAGSRLTVL.